A single sample gave rise to the 21 T cell receptor beta chains below, sequenced in a study of identical twins. Using its own MiXCR run on the 5' RACE reads, TCRdb lists one record per CDR3 protein. The sample consists of approximately 500,000 distinct CDR3 sequences, nearly 15% of them appearing once. Separately, the same data were catalogued under a study of yellow fever vaccine responses in identical twins.

Sequencing used CD4+ T cells sorted from blood. The source is a young woman in good health.

The rearrangement uses TRBV20-1 and TRBJ2-4, with 12 bases aligning to TRBD2. The J segment lost 3 bases and the V segment lost 3 bases, leaving 15 bases of the junction unmatched. The CDR3 extends over 19 amino acids. CDR1 and CDR2 from the germline V gene are DFQATT and SNEGSKA (reference sequence). The CDR3 reads CSASFPLAGGMDVKNIQYF. As DNA, the CDR3 is TGCAGTGCTAGTTTCCCGCTAGCGGGAGGGATGGATGTCAAAAACATTCAGTACTTC.

This clonotype occurred many times. The chain combines TRBV5-1 with TRBJ2-2; no clear D gene. This CDR3 has 15 residues. Trimming took off 0 bases at V and 5 bases at J, with 11 bases between the two ends. CDR1 and CDR2 (germline): SGHRS, YFSETQ. CDR3 DNA sequence: TGCGCCAGCAGCTTGGCCGCGATGGAGACCGGGGAGCTGTTTTTT. It encodes CASSLAAMETGELFF.

This clonotype was seen repeatedly, ten times or more. The V gene is TRBV5-1, the J gene TRBJ2-1; 7 bases map to TRBD1. The CDR3 spans 16 residues. Per the germline V gene, CDR1 is SGHRS and CDR2 is YFSETQ. After removal of 3 bases from V and 7 bases from J, the junction contained 13 bases not matched to a gene. Here the CDR3 reads CASSSRGRQGPNEQFF. Written as DNA, the CDR3 is TGCGCCAGCAGCTCTAGGGGCCGACAGGGACCGAATGAGCAGTTCTTC.

There are a few counts of this clonotype. The chain links TRBV5-5 to TRBJ2-3; TRBD1 matches at 7 bases. J gave up 6 bases and V 4 bases, and 5 bases lay outside the gene matches. The CDR3 is 13 residues long. CDR1 and CDR2 (germline): SGHKS, YYEKEE (reference sequence). Written as DNA, the CDR3 is TGTGCCAGCAGCAACCCGACAGGGGATACGCAGTATTTT. Protein sequence: CASSNPTGDTQYF.

This chain links TRBV24-1 with TRBJ2-1; tentatively, D is TRBD2 (6 bases). CDR3 size: 15 residues. V was cut by 4 bases and J by 4 bases, with 13 bases left in between. Germline V CDR1 and CDR2: KGHDR, SFDVKD. DNA for the CDR3: TGTGCCACCAGTGAGAGGCGGGGAGGTTACAATGAGCAGTTCTTC. Its translation is CATSERRGGYNEQFF.

The V gene is TRBV7-9, the J gene TRBJ2-3, with 8 bases aligning to TRBD2. Germline V lookup: CDR1 SEHNR, CDR2 FQNEAQ (reference sequence). The CDR3 consists of 15 residues. V lost 5 bases, J lost 2 bases, and 6 bases stayed unmatched. Here the CDR3 reads CASSPGRGDTDTQYF. In DNA form, the CDR3 reads TGTGCCAGCAGCCCCGGGCGGGGGGACACAGATACGCAGTATTTT.

This clonotype came up a few times. The rearrangement joins TRBV29-1 to TRBJ2-1, with D uncertain. Trimming left V 0 bases short and J 3 bases short, with 12 bases between. The length of the CDR3 is 15 residues. Germline assignment: CDR1 SQVTM and CDR2 ANQGSEA. The DNA for the CDR3 is TGCAGCGTTGAAGATTCCCAGGCTGGCTACAATGAGCAGTTCTTC. This codes for CSVEDSQAGYNEQFF.

This clonotype was seen a few times. The chain uses TRBV29-1 and TRBJ2-3; TRBD1 agrees at 11 bases. Germline CDR1 SQVTM, CDR2 ANQGSEA. CDR3 length equals 15 residues. V gave up 7 bases and J gave up 3 bases; unmatched junction bases: 9. The CDR3 loop is CSGTTRDRGTDTQYF. CDR3 in DNA: TGCAGCGGGACTACACGGGACAGGGGGACAGATACGCAGTATTTT.

The chain couples TRBV20-1 to TRBJ2-3, with 7 bases matching TRBD1. Losses at the gene ends were 4 bases for V and 3 bases for J; bases not matched to a gene: 10. The CDR3 consists of 15 residues. Germline CDR1 and CDR2: DFQATT and SNEGSKA (reference sequence). The CDR3 nucleotides read TGCAGTGCTAAAACAGGGGAGTCGGGGACAGATACGCAGTATTTT. Its protein is CSAKTGESGTDTQYF.

This clonotype was seen more than once but under ten times. The chain couples TRBV12-3 or TRBV12-4 to TRBJ1-1; tentatively, D is TRBD1 (5 bases). The V end was cut by 5 bases, the J end by 7 bases, with 14 bases between. There are 13 residues in the CDR3. The CDR3 loop reads CASSRETTGEAFF. The CDR3 region has the DNA TGTGCCAGCAGTCGAGAGACAACAGGTGAAGCTTTCTTT.

The table lists this clonotype with a few counts. V is TRBV28 and J is TRBJ2-4; TRBD1 agrees at 8 bases. J gave up 3 bases and V 5 bases, and 9 bases lay outside the gene matches. This CDR3 is 16 amino acids long. CDR1 is MDHEN, CDR2 SYDVKM, per germline. The CDR3 loop reads CASSPDRVIGKNIQYF. The CDR3 DNA follows: TGTGCCAGCAGTCCGGACAGGGTAATTGGCAAAAACATTCAGTACTTC.

The genes are TRBV25-1 and TRBJ2-3, with 14 positions matching TRBD2. With 4 bases clipped from V and 8 bases from J, the junction kept 5 bases outside the gene matches. In germline, CDR1 is MGHDK, CDR2 SYGVNS. CDR3 length: 15 residues. CDR3 bases: TGTGCCAGCAGTGTCGGGACTAGCGGGAGCTCTACGCAGTATTTT. It encodes CASSVGTSGSSTQYF.

This clonotype appeared a few times. The chain recombines TRBV27 with TRBJ2-2; 7 bases align to TRBD2. The V gene end was trimmed by 10 bases and the J gene end by 0 bases; junction bases not matched to a gene: 11. This CDR3 is built from 16 residues. CDR1 MNHEY and CDR2 SMNVEV come from the germline V gene (reference sequence). The CDR3 coding sequence is TGTGCCACTCGGGAATCTAGCGGTGCGAACACCGGGGAGCTGTTTTTT. This encodes CATRESSGANTGELFF.

V is TRBV20-1 and J is TRBJ2-5; D is unresolved. Germline assignment: CDR1 DFQATT and CDR2 SNEGSKA (reference sequence). The length of the CDR3 is 16 residues. V was trimmed by 6 bases and J by 2 bases, leaving 22 bases between them. The CDR3 region has the DNA TGCAGTGCCAAACATGAGGACCGCAGGCCACAAGAGACCCAGTACTTC. As protein: CSAKHEDRRPQETQYF.

The chain recombines TRBV6-1 with TRBJ2-7, with D possibly matching TRBD1 (5 bases). The germline V gene encodes CDR1 MNHNS and CDR2 SASEGT. There are 14 residues in the CDR3. V dropped 1 base and J dropped 5 bases, with 12 bases sitting between them. In DNA form, the CDR3 reads TGTGCCAGCAGTGAAGAGGGGCTTTCCCACGAGCAGTACGTC. This translates into CASSEEGLSHEQYV.

The chain couples TRBV10-3 to TRBJ2-3, with no clear D. The V end was cut by 4 bases, the J end by 3 bases, with 5 bases between. The CDR3 length is 12 residues. CDR1 ENHRY and CDR2 SYGVKD come from the germline V gene. As DNA, the CDR3 is TGTGCCATCAGTGGGATTACAGATACGCAGTATTTT. Protein sequence: CAISGITDTQYF.

The V call is TRBV20-1, the J call TRBJ2-1, with 9 positions matching TRBD2. Germline-derived CDR1 and CDR2 are DFQATT and SNEGSKA (reference sequence). With 2 bases clipped from V and 7 bases from J, the junction kept 3 bases outside the gene matches. There are 13 residues in the CDR3. The CDR3 sequence is CSARLAGQNEQFF. CDR3 DNA sequence: TGCAGTGCTAGACTAGCGGGACAAAATGAGCAGTTCTTC.

The chain has TRBV9 and TRBJ2-6; D is ambiguous. The germline V gene encodes CDR1 SGDLS and CDR2 YYNGEE. This CDR3 has 14 residues. The ends were cut back, 0 bases at V and 1 base at J, with 2 bases in the middle. The CDR3 nucleotides are TGTGCCAGCAGCGTAGGATCTGGGGCCAACGTCCTGACTTTC. Protein sequence: CASSVGSGANVLTF.

This clonotype was counted ten times or more. The J gene is TRBJ1-4, the V gene TRBV5-1; no reliable D call. Germline V gives CDR1 SGHRS, CDR2 YFSETQ. Deletions cut 0 bases from V and 3 bases from J, with 9 bases between. This CDR3 region has 15 residues. Written as DNA, the CDR3 is TGCGCCAGCAGCTTGGTTTCCGGGCCTAATGAAAAACTGTTTTTT. It is translated as CASSLVSGPNEKLFF.

The chain joins TRBV29-1 to TRBJ2-3; D unclear. This CDR3 has 14 residues. V was cut by 7 bases and J by 4 bases, with 18 bases left in between. Per the germline V gene, CDR1 is SQVTM and CDR2 is ANQGSEA. CDR3 nucleotides: TGCAGCGCCCACGTAGGCCCACTCCCAGATACGCAGTATTTT. The encoded protein is CSAHVGPLPDTQYF.

This chain joins TRBV14 and TRBJ2-1; D possibly matches TRBD1 or TRBD2 (6 bases each). CDR3 length: 16 amino acids. V lost 0 bases and J 15 bases, leaving 24 bases between the germline ends. Per germline, CDR1 SGHDN and CDR2 FVKESK. DNA for the CDR3: TGTGCCAGCAGCCAAGATCTTGGGGTTGAGTGGGGGGCGCGGTTCTTC. Translating gives CASSQDLGVEWGARFF.